This T cell receptor (beta chain) was recorded in a study of T-cell reconstitution after alpha-beta-depleted transplantation in children. This CDR3 has 14 amino acids. V was shortened by 2 bases and J by 7 bases, with 17 bases between the two germline ends. CDR1 and CDR2 (germline): DFQATT, SNEGSKA (reference sequence). As it was prepared, the TCRbeta library received unique molecular identifiers. TCRdb reprocessed the PCR reads with MiXCR, giving one entry per CDR3 protein. The sample consists of about 500,000 distinct CDR3 sequences, less than 35% of them appearing once. This clonotype came up a few times.

The chain uses TRBV20-1 and TRBJ1-2; tentatively, D is TRBD1 (6 bases). The sequences come from PBMCs from the stem cell graft donor, collected from the stem cell graft. The receptor's source is a human donor who donated a stem cell graft to a child with aplastic anemia. CDR3 DNA sequence: TGCAGTGCTAGACACCGGGGGGAACAGGGTGGCTACACCTTC. As protein: CSARHRGEQGGYTF.